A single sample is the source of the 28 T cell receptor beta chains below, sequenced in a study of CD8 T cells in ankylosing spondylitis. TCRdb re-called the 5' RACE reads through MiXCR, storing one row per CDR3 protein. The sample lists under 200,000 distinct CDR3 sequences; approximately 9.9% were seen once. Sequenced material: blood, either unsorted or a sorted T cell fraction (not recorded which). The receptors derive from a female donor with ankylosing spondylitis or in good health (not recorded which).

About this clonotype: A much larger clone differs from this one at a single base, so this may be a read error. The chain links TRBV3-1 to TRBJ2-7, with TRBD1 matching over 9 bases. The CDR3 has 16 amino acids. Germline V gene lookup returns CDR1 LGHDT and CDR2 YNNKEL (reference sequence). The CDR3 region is CASGDLDRGSYYEQYF. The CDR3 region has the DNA TGTGCTAGTGGTGACCTGGACAGGGGATCTTACTACGAGCAGTACTTC.

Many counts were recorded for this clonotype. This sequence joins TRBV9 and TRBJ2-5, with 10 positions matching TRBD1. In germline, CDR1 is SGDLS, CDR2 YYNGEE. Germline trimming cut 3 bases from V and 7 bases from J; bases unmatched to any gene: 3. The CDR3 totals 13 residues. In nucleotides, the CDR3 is TGTGCCAGCAGCGCCGACAGGGGGCGGACCCAGTACTTC. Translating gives CASSADRGRTQYF.

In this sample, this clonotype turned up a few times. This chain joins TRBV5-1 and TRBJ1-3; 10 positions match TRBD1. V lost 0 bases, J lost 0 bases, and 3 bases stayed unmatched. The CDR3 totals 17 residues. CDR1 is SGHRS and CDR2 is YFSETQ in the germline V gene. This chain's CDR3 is CASSLGQGAFSGNTIYF. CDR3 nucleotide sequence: TGCGCCAGCAGCTTGGGACAGGGGGCTTTCTCTGGAAACACCATATATTTT.

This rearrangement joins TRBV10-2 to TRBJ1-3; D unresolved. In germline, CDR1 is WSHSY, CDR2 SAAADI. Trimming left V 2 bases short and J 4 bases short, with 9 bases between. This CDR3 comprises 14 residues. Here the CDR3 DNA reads TGCGCCAGCAGTGAGGGAGTATCCGGAAACACCATATATTTT. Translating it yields CASSEGVSGNTIYF.

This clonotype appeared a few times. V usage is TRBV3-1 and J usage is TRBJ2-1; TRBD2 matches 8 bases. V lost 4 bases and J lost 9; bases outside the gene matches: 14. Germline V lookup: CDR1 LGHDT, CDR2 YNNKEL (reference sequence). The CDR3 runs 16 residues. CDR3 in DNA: TGTGCCAGCAGCCTCCTAGGGCGGGAGGCGTCGGGTGAGCAGTTCTTC. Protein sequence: CASSLLGREASGEQFF.

This chain's CDR3 is CASSGGQGIKEAFF. CDR3 nucleotide sequence: TGTGCCAGCAGTGGCGGACAGGGTATTAAGGAAGCTTTCTTT. The J gene is TRBJ1-1, the V gene TRBV5-6; 8 nucleotides align to TRBD1. The CDR3 is made up of 14 amino acids. J gave up 8 bases and V 5 bases, and 11 bases lay outside the gene matches. Per the germline V gene, CDR1 is SGHDT and CDR2 is YYEEEE.

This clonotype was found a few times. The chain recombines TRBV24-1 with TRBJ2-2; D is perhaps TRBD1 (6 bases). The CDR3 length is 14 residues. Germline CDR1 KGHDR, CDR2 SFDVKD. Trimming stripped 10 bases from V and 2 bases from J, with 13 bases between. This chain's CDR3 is CATGRTDNTGELFF. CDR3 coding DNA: TGTGCCACAGGACGGACAGACAACACCGGGGAGCTGTTTTTT.

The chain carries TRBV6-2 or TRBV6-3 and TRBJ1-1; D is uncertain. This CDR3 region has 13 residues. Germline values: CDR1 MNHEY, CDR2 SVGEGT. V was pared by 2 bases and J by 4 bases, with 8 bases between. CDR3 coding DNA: TGTGCCAGCAGTTACGGACTGCTCACTGAAGCTTTCTTT. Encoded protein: CASSYGLLTEAFF.

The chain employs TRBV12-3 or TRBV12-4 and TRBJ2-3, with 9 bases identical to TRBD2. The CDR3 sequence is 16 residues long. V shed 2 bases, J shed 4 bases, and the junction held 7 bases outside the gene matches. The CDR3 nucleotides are TGTGCCAGCAGTTTAAGTAGCGGGGGTCGTTCAGATACGCAGTATTTT. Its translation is CASSLSSGGRSDTQYF.

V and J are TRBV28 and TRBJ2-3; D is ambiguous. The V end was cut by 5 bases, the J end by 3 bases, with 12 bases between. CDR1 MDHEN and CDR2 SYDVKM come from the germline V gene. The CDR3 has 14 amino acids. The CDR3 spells CASSTQDETDTQYF. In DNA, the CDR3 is TGTGCCAGCAGTACCCAGGACGAAACAGATACGCAGTATTTT.

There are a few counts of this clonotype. The CDR3, as DNA: TGCAGTGCATTCAGGGGGAACACTGAAGCTTTCTTT. This codes for CSAFRGNTEAFF. This chain connects TRBV20-1 to TRBJ1-1; maybe TRBD1 (6 bases). V lost 6 bases and J lost 1, with 9 bases in between. The CDR3 covers 12 residues. Per the germline V gene, CDR1 is DFQATT and CDR2 is SNEGSKA (reference sequence).

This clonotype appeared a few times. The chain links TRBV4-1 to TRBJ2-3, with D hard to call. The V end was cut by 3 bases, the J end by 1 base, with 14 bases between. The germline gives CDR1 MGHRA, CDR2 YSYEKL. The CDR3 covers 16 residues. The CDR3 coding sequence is TGCGCCAGCAGCCAGGCGGCCCACGGAGGCACAGATACGCAGTATTTT. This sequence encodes CASSQAAHGGTDTQYF.

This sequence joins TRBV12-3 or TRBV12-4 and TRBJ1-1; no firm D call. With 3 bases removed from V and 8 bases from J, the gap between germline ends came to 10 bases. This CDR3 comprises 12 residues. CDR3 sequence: CASSFVRKEAFF. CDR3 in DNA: TGTGCCAGCAGTTTTGTGCGGAAAGAAGCTTTCTTT.

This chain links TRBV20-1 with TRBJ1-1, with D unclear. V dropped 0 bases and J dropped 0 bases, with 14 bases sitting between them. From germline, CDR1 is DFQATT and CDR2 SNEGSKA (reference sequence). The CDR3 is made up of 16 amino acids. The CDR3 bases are TGCAGTGCTAGAGATAGGGCAGTTTTTTTGAACACTGAAGCTTTCTTT. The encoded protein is CSARDRAVFLNTEAFF.

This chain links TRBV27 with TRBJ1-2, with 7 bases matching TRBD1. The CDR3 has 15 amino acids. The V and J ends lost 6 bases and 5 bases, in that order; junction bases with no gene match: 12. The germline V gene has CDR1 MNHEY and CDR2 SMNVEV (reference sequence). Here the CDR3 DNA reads TGTGCCAGCAGCCCCGGGACAGAGGGCAGGTATGGCTACACCTTC. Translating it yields CASSPGTEGRYGYTF.

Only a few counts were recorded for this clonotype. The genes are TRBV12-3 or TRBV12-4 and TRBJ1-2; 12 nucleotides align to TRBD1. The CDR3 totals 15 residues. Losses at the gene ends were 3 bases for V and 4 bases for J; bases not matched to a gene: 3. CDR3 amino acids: CASSLGTGGAYGYTF. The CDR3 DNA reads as TGTGCCAGCAGTTTGGGGACAGGGGGCGCCTATGGCTACACCTTC.

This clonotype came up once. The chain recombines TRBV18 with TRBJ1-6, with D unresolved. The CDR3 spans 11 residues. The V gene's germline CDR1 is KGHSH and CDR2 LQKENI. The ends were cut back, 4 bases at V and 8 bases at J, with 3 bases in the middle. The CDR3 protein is CASSRHSPLHF. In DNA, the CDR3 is TGTGCCAGCTCACGGCATTCACCCCTCCACTTT.

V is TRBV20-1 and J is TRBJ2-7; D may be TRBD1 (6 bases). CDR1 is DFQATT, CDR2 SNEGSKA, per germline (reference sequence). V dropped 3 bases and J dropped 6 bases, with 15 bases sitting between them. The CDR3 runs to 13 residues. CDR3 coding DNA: TGCAGTGCTAGGGGACAAAGAAGAGGCGAGCAGTACTTC. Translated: CSARGQRRGEQYF.

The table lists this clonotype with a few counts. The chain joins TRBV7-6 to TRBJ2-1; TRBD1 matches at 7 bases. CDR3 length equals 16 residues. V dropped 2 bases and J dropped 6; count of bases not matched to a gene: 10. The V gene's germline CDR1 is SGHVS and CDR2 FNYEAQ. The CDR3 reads CASSLYPGTDSNEQFF. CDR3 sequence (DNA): TGTGCCAGCAGCTTATACCCCGGGACAGATTCCAATGAGCAGTTCTTC.

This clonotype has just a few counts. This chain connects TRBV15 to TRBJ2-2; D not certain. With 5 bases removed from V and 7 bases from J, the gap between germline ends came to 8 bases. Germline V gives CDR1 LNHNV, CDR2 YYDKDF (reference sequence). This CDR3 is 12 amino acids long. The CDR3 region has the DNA TGTGCCACCAGCCCCGGTTACGGGGAGCTGTTTTTT. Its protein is CATSPGYGELFF.

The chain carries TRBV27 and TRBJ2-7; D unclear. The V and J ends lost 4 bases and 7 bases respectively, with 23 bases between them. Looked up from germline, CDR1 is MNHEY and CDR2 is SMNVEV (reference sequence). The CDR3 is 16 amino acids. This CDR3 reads CASSSGPPVFYGEQYF. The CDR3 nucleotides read TGTGCCAGCAGTTCTGGTCCCCCAGTGTTCTACGGAGAGCAGTACTTC.

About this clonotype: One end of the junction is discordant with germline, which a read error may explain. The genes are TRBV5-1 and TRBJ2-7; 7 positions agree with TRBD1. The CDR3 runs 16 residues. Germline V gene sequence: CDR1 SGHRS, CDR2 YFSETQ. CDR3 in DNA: TGCGCCAGCAGCTTGGGGCAGGGGGATTTCTCCTACGAGAAATCCTTC. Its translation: CASSLGQGDFSYEKSF.

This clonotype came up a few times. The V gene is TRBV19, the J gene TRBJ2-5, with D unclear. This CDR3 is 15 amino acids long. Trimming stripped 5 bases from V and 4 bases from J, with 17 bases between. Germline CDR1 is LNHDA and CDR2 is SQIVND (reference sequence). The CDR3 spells CASSLTPVRRETQYF. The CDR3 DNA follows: TGTGCCAGTAGTTTAACCCCGGTGCGTCGAGAGACCCAGTACTTC.

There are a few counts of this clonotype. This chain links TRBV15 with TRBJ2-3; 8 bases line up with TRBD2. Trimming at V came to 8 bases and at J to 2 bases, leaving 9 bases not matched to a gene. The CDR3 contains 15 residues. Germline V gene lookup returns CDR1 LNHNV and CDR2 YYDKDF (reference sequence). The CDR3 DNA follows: TGTGCCACCCGCCGGGGAGCGGGAGCCACAGATACGCAGTATTTT. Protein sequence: CATRRGAGATDTQYF.

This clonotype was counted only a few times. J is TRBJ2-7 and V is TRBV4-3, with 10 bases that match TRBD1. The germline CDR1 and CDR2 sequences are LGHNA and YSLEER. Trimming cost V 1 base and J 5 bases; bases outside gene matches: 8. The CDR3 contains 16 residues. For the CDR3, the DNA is TGCGCCAGCAGCCAAGGGACCGGGACAGGGGTGGACGAGCAGTACTTC. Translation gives CASSQGTGTGVDEQYF.

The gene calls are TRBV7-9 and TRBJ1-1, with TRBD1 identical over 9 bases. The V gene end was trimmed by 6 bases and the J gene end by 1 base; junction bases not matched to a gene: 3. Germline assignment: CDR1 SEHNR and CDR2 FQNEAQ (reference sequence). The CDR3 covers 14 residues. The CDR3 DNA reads TGTGCCAGCAGGACAGGGGGGGAGAACACTGAAGCTTTCTTT. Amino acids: CASRTGGENTEAFF.

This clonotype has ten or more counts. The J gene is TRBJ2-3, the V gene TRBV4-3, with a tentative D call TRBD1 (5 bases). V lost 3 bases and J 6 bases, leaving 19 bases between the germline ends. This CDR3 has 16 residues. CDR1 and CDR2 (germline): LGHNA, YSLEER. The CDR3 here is CASSQGQVGLWDTQYF. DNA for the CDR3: TGCGCCAGCAGCCAGGGGCAGGTTGGGCTATGGGATACGCAGTATTTT.

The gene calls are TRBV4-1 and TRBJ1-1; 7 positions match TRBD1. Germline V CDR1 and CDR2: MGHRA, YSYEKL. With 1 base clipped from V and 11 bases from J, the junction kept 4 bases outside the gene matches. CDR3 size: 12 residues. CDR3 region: CASSQGDSWAFF. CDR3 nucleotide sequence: TGCGCCAGCAGCCAAGGGGACAGTTGGGCTTTCTTT.